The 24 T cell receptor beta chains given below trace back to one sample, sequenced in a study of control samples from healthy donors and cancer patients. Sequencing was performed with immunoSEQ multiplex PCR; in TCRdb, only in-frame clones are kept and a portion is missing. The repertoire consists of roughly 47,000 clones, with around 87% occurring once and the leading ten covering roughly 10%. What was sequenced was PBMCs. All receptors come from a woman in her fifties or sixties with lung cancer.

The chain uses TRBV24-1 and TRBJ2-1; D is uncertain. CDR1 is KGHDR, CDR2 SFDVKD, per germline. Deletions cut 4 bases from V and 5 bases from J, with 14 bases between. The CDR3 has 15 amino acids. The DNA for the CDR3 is TGTGCCACCAGTGAGGCTGGACGGCTAAACAATGAGCAGTTCTTC. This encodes CATSEAGRLNNEQFF.

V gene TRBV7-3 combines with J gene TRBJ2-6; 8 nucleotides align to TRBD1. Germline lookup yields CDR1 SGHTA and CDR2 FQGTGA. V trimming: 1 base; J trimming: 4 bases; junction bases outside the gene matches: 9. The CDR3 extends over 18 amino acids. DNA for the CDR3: TGTGCCAGCAGCTTAAAGGCAGGGGGCGCGGGCGGGGCCAACGTCCTGACTTTC. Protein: CASSLKAGGAGGANVLTF.

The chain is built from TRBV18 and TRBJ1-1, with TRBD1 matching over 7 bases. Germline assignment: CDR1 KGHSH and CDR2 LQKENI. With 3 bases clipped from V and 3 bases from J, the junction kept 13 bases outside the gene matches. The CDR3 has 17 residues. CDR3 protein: CASSPNTGDLSDTEAFF. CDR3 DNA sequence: TGTGCCAGCTCACCTAATACAGGGGATCTATCGGACACTGAAGCTTTCTTT.

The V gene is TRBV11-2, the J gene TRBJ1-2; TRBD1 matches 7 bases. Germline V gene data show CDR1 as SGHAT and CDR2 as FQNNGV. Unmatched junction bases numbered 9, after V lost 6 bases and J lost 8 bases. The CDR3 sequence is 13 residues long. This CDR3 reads CASSRDSAGGYTF. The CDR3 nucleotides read TGTGCCAGCAGTCGGGACAGCGCCGGCGGCTACACCTTC.

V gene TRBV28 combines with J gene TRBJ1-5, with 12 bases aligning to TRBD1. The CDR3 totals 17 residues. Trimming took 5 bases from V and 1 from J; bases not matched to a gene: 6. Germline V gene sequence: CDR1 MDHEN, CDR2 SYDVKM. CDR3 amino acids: CASSEPGQGASNQPQHF. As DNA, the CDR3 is TGTGCCAGCAGTGAACCGGGACAGGGGGCCAGCAATCAGCCCCAGCATTTT.

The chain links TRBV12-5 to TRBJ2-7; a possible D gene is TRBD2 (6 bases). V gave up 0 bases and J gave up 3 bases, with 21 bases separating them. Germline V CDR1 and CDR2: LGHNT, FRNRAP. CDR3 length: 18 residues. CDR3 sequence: CASGLVLGSEEGIYEQYF. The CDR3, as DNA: TGTGCTAGTGGTTTGGTACTAGGGTCTGAGGAGGGGATCTACGAGCAGTACTTC. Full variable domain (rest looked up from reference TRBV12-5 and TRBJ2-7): DARVTQTPRHKVTEMGQEVTMRCQPILGHNTVFWYRQTMMQGLELLAYFRNRAPLDDSGMPKDRFSAEMPDATLATLKIQPSEPRDSAVYFCASGLVLGSEEGIYEQYFGPGTRLTVT.

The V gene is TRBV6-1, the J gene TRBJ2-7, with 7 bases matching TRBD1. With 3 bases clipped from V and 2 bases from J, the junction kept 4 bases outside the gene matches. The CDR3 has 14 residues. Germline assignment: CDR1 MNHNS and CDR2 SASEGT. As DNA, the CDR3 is TGTGCCAGCAGTGAGGACAGGATTCCCTACGAGCAGTACTTC. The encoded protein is CASSEDRIPYEQYF.

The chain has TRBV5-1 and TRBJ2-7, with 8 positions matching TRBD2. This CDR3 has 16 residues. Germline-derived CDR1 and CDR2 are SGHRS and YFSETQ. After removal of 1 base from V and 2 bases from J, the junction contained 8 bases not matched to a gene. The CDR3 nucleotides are TGCGCCAGCAGCTTGTCCCCTAGCGGGTTAACCTACGAGCAGTACTTC. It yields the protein CASSLSPSGLTYEQYF.

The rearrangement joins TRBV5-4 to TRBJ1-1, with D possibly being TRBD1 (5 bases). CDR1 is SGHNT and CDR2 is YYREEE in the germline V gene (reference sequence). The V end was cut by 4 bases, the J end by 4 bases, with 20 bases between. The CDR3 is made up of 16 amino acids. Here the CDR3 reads CASSPDVGRGVTEAFF. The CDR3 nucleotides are TGTGCCAGCAGCCCGGACGTGGGGCGGGGTGTCACTGAAGCTTTCTTT. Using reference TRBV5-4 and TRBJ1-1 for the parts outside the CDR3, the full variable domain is ETGVTQSPTHLIKTRGQQVTLRCSSQSGHNTVSWYQQALGQGPQFIFQYYREEENGRGNFPPRFSGLQFPNYSSELNVNALELDDSALYLCASSPDVGRGVTEAFFGQGTRLTVV.

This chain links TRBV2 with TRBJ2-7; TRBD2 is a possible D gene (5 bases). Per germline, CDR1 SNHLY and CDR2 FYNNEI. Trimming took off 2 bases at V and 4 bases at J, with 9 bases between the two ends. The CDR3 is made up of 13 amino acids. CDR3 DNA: TGTGCCAGCAGTGAATACGGCGGGTACGAGCAGTACTTC. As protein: CASSEYGGYEQYF.

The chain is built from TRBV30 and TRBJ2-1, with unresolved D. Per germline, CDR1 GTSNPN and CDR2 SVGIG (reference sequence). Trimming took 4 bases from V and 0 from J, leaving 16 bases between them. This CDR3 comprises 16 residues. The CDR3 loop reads CAWMSSLASSYNEQFF. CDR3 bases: TGTGCCTGGATGTCATCCCTGGCAAGCTCCTACAATGAGCAGTTCTTC.

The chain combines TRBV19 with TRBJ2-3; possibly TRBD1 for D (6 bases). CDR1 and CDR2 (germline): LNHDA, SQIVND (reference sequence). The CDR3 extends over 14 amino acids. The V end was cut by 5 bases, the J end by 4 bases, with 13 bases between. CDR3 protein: CASSVRGRADTQYF. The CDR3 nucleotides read TGTGCCAGTAGTGTCAGGGGAAGGGCAGATACGCAGTATTTT.

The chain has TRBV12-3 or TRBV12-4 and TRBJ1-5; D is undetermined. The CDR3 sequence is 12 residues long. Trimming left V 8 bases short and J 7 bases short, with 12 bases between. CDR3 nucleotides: TGTGCCAGCGCTTACCGGGGACAGCCCCAGCATTTT. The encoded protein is CASAYRGQPQHF.

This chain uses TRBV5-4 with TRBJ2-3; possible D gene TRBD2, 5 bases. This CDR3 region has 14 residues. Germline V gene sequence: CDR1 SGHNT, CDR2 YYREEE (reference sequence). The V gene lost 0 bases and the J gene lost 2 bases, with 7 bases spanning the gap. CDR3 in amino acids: CASSLGDYTDTQYF. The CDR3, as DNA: TGTGCCAGCAGCTTGGGTGACTACACAGATACGCAGTATTTT.

The CDR3 nucleotides are TGTGCCAGCAGTTACCCGCCAAGGGCCTATGGCTACACCTTC. It is translated as CASSYPPRAYGYTF. The chain combines TRBV6-2 or TRBV6-3 with TRBJ1-2; no reliable D call. Trimming removed 2 bases at V and 4 bases at J, with 11 bases between. The CDR3 has 14 amino acids. The V gene's germline CDR1 is MNHEY and CDR2 SVGEGT.

DNA of the CDR3: TGTGCCAGCAGCTATCGGACGGACTATGGCTACACCTTC. Amino acids: CASSYRTDYGYTF. V is TRBV11-3 and J is TRBJ1-2; D unresolved. V lost 4 bases to trimming and J lost 3 bases, with 9 bases between them. This CDR3 is 13 amino acids long. Germline CDR1 is SGHNT and CDR2 is YENEEA.

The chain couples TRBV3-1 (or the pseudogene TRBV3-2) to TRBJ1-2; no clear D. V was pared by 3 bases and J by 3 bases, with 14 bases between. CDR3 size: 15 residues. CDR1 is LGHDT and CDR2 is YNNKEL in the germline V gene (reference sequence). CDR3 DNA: TGTGCCAGCAGCCAGGCAATGGCGTCCGACTATGGCTACACCTTC. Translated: CASSQAMASDYGYTF.

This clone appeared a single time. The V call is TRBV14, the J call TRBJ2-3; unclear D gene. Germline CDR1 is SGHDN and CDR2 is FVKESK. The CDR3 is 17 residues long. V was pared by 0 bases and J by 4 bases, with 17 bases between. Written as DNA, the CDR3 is TGTGCCAGCAGCCAAGAAAGGCCGGCAGGAAGGCCAGATACGCAGTATTTT. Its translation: CASSQERPAGRPDTQYF.

The DNA for the CDR3 is TGTGCCAGCTCATCTTCGACAGGGACTGGAAACACCATATATTTT. It is translated as CASSSSTGTGNTIYF. The chain is built from TRBV18 and TRBJ1-3, with TRBD1 identical over 7 bases. J gave up 2 bases and V 5 bases, and 6 bases lay outside the gene matches. There are 15 residues in the CDR3. CDR1 is KGHSH, CDR2 LQKENI, per germline.

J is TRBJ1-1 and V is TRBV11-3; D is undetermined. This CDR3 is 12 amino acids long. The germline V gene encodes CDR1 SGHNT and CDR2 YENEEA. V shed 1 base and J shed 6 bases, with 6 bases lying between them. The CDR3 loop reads CASSLGVAEAFF. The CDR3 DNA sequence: TGTGCCAGCAGCTTAGGGGTAGCTGAAGCTTTCTTT.

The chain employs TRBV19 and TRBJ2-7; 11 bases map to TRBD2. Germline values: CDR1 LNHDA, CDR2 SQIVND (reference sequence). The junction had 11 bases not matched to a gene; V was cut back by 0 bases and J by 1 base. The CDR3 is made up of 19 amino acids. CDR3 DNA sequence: TGTGCCAGTAGTATAGACCTAGAGACTAGCGGGGACCCTTCCTACGAGCAGTACTTC. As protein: CASSIDLETSGDPSYEQYF.

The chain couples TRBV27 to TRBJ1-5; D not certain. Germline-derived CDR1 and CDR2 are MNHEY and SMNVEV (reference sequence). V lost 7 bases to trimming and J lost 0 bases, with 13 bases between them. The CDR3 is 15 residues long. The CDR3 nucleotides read TGTGCCAGCACCCCCGGGCCTTATAGCAATCAGCCCCAGCATTTT. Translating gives CASTPGPYSNQPQHF.

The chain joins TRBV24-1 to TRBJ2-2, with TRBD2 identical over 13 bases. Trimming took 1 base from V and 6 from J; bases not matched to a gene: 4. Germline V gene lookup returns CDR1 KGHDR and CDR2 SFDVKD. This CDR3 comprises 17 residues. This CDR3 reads CATSDFGLAGAAGELFF. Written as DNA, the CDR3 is TGTGCCACCAGTGATTTCGGACTAGCGGGAGCCGCCGGGGAGCTGTTTTTT.

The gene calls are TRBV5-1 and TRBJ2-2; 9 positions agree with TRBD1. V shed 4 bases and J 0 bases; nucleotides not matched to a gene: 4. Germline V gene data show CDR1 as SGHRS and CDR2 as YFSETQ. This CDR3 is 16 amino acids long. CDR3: CASSQTGGANTGELFF. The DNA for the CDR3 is TGCGCCAGCAGCCAGACAGGGGGAGCGAACACCGGGGAGCTGTTTTTT.